These 29 T cell receptor beta chains were sequenced from one sample in a study of shared clonotypes between healthy human individuals. Positively selected for CCR7, the CD45RO-negative cells used as naive CD8 cells excluded terminally differentiated effector memory CD45RA+ cells. Libraries were prepared by immunoSEQ multiplex PCR; TCRdb keeps only in-frame clonotypes and omits some of them. The sample includes roughly 890,000 clones, more than 85% of them seen just once. The specimen sequenced was naive CD8+ T cells sorted from blood. The receptor set was obtained from a man aged 30-40 years in good health.

This chain joins TRBV5-6 and TRBJ2-7; the D is unclear. CDR1 is SGHDT and CDR2 is YYEEEE in the germline V gene. V lost 4 bases, J lost 5 bases, and 7 bases lay in between. This CDR3 has 11 residues. The CDR3 DNA reads as TGTGCCAGCAGCCACCTGGACGAGCAGTACTTC. It encodes CASSHLDEQYF. Complete variable domain (other parts from reference TRBV5-6 and TRBJ2-7): DAGVTQSPTHLIKTRGQQVTLRCSPKSGHDTVSWYQQALGQGPQFIFQYYEEEERQRGNFPDRFSGHQFPNYSSELNVNALLLGDSALYLCASSHLDEQYFGPGTRLTVT.

The gene calls are TRBV13 and TRBJ2-2, with 12 bases lining up with TRBD2. The CDR3 contains 15 residues. The V and J ends lost 5 bases and 4 bases, in that order; junction bases with no gene match: 2. Germline V gene lookup returns CDR1 PRHDT and CDR2 FYEKMQ (reference sequence). This chain's CDR3 is CASSPGLAGTGELFF. As DNA, the CDR3 is TGTGCCAGCAGCCCGGGACTAGCGGGCACCGGGGAGCTGTTTTTT.

The rearrangement links TRBV11-1 to TRBJ2-5; a possible D gene is TRBD2 (5 bases). Germline V gene data show CDR1 as SGHAT and CDR2 as FQDESV (reference sequence). The CDR3 runs 15 residues. Trimming pared 5 bases from V and 5 bases from J, leaving 18 bases between. In DNA, the CDR3 is TGTGCCAGCAGCCCCCCTGCGAGGGCGTGGGAGACCCAGTACTTC. Translated, it gives CASSPPARAWETQYF.

The chain recombines TRBV27 with TRBJ2-7; TRBD1 agrees at 7 bases. CDR3 length: 12 amino acids. The ends lost 8 bases at V and 2 bases at J; junction bases unmatched: 3. Looked up from germline, CDR1 is MNHEY and CDR2 is SMNVEV (reference sequence). CDR3 residues: CASGDRAYEQYF. In nucleotides, the CDR3 is TGTGCCAGCGGAGACAGGGCCTACGAGCAGTACTTC.

About this clone itself: Other nucleotide sequences from this sample produce the same CDR3. Here the CDR3 reads CASSQEGRGNTGELFF. In DNA, the CDR3 is TGCGCCAGCAGCCAAGAAGGCAGGGGGAACACCGGGGAGCTGTTTTTT. The rearrangement links TRBV4-1 to TRBJ2-2; D perhaps matches TRBD1 (6 bases). Germline V gives CDR1 MGHRA, CDR2 YSYEKL. This CDR3 spans 16 amino acids. Deletions cut 0 bases from V and 1 base from J, with 9 bases between.

The V call is TRBV19, the J call TRBJ2-7; D is unclear. The germline CDR1 and CDR2 sequences are LNHDA and SQIVND (reference sequence). V was cut by 3 bases and J by 3 bases, with 15 bases left in between. The CDR3 spans 15 residues. The CDR3 sequence is CASSIRAGSYYEQYF. The CDR3 nucleotides are TGTGCCAGTAGTATCCGGGCAGGTTCCTACTACGAGCAGTACTTC.

This chain uses TRBV7-9 with TRBJ2-1; D not resolved. Germline V gene data show CDR1 as SEHNR and CDR2 as FQNEAQ (reference sequence). Trimming cost V 3 bases and J 6 bases, with 15 bases left between them. The CDR3 covers 15 residues. CDR3 loop: CASSFAPTQFNEQFF. The CDR3 region has the DNA TGTGCCAGCAGCTTCGCCCCGACCCAGTTCAATGAGCAGTTCTTC.

This clone came up once. The chain recombines TRBV28 with TRBJ2-7; 9 bases agree with TRBD2. Germline trimming cut 3 bases from V and 1 base from J; bases unmatched to any gene: 7. The CDR3 has 16 amino acids. Germline V gives CDR1 MDHEN, CDR2 SYDVKM. CDR3 bases: TGTGCCAGCAGTTTTTTAGCGGGAGAAATGTCCTACGAGCAGTACTTC. Translated: CASSFLAGEMSYEQYF.

The CDR3 reads CASSAQGSYEQYF. Here the CDR3 DNA reads TGTGCCAGTAGCGCACAGGGCTCCTACGAGCAGTACTTC. V gene TRBV19 combines with J gene TRBJ2-7; weak D call: TRBD1 (6 bases). CDR1 and CDR2 from the germline V gene are LNHDA and SQIVND (reference sequence). V was trimmed by 6 bases and J by 0 bases, leaving 9 bases between them. The CDR3 spans 13 residues. The full variable domain, rest sourced from reference TRBV19 and TRBJ2-7, is DGGITQSPKYLFRKEGQNVTLSCEQNLNHDAMYWYRQDPGQGLRLIYYSQIVNDFQKGDIAEGYSVSREKKESFPLTVTSAQKNPTAFYLCASSAQGSYEQYFGPGTRLTVT.

This clone was detected only once. The chain has TRBV4-1 and TRBJ1-4; perhaps TRBD1 as D (6 bases). This CDR3 contains 14 residues. Looked up from germline, CDR1 is MGHRA and CDR2 is YSYEKL. V was clipped by 6 bases and J by 12 bases, with 20 bases between them. The CDR3 DNA follows: TGCGCCAGCAGGGGGGGCCCCTTGGTTGCGGAACTGTTTTTT. It encodes CASRGGPLVAELFF.

V usage is TRBV7-9 and J usage is TRBJ2-1; D is uncertain. V was pared by 1 base and J by 2 bases, with 12 bases between. The CDR3 covers 16 residues. CDR1 and CDR2 from the germline V gene are SEHNR and FQNEAQ (reference sequence). CDR3 in DNA: TGTGCCAGCAGCTTAGAGGATTATTGGCCCTACAATGAGCAGTTCTTC. Protein: CASSLEDYWPYNEQFF.

V and J are TRBV29-1 and TRBJ1-1, with a possible D match to TRBD1 (6 bases). Trimming removed 3 bases from V and 6 bases from J, with 14 bases in between. The germline V gene has CDR1 SQVTM and CDR2 ANQGSEA. The CDR3 runs 13 residues. CDR3 in amino acids: CSVDYRDSAEAFF. Here the CDR3 DNA reads TGCAGCGTTGACTACAGGGACTCCGCTGAAGCTTTCTTT. The full variable domain, with the rest looked up from reference TRBV29-1 and TRBJ1-1, is SAVISQKPSRDICQRGTSLTIQCQVDSQVTMMFWYRQQPGQSLTLIATANQGSEATYESGFVIDKFPISRPNLTFSTLTVSNMSPEDSSIYLCSVDYRDSAEAFFGQGTRLTVV.

The V and J genes are TRBV27 and TRBJ2-3; TRBD2 aligns across 11 bases. The length of the CDR3 is 16 residues. The germline V gene has CDR1 MNHEY and CDR2 SMNVEV (reference sequence). J gave up 6 bases and V 5 bases, and 10 bases lay outside the gene matches. The CDR3 is CASSELAGGIWDTQYF. Here the CDR3 DNA reads TGTGCCAGCAGTGAGTTAGCGGGAGGGATTTGGGATACGCAGTATTTT.

The rearrangement uses TRBV14 and TRBJ2-7, with D possibly matching TRBD2 (5 bases). V was shortened by 1 base and J by 5 bases, with 12 bases between the two germline ends. Per germline, CDR1 SGHDN and CDR2 FVKESK. CDR3 length: 14 residues. The CDR3 region is CASSQVTGRDEQYF. CDR3 DNA: TGTGCCAGCAGCCAAGTTACGGGAAGAGACGAGCAGTACTTC.

V and J are TRBV6-1 and TRBJ2-3, with 12 bases identical to TRBD2. CDR1 and CDR2 (germline): MNHNS, SASEGT. V was pared by 5 bases and J by 6 bases, with 6 bases of the junction left unmatched. CDR3 length: 15 amino acids. CDR3 residues: CASSPSGRASDTQYF. The CDR3 DNA is TGTGCCAGCAGTCCTAGCGGGAGGGCCTCTGATACGCAGTATTTT.

The chain's CDR3 is CASSRLAGNTGELFF. DNA of the CDR3: TGTGCCAGCAGCAGGTTAGCGGGGAACACCGGGGAGCTGTTTTTT. V is TRBV5-4 and J is TRBJ2-2; 7 bases align to TRBD2. The CDR3 length is 15 residues. Germline CDR1 SGHNT, CDR2 YYREEE (reference sequence). The J segment lost 1 base and the V segment lost 4 bases, leaving 4 bases of the junction unmatched.

The rearrangement uses TRBV27 and TRBJ1-2; D is unresolved. CDR1 and CDR2 (germline): MNHEY, SMNVEV (reference sequence). CDR3 size: 14 residues. Trimming removed 4 bases from V and 8 bases from J, with 17 bases in between. CDR3 sequence: CASSSSPFLEGYTF. The CDR3 DNA sequence: TGTGCCAGCAGTTCATCCCCCTTCCTGGAAGGCTACACCTTC.

Concerning this clone itself: Other DNA sequences in this sample translate to the same CDR3. This chain links TRBV7-3 with TRBJ2-7; perhaps TRBD2 as D (5 bases). Germline V gene sequence: CDR1 SGHTA, CDR2 FQGTGA. There are 14 residues in the CDR3. Trimming pared 5 bases from V and 0 bases from J, leaving 11 bases between. The CDR3 DNA is TGTGCCAGCAGCCCCGGACGGGGCTCCTACGAGCAGTACTTC. It encodes CASSPGRGSYEQYF.

In its sample, this clone was seen many times. CDR3 coding DNA: TGTGCCACCAGCCGTCCCGGGGCCAACGTCCTGACTTTC. This translates into CATSRPGANVLTF. The chain combines TRBV15 with TRBJ2-6; D is undetermined. CDR1 is LNHNV and CDR2 is YYDKDF in the germline V gene (reference sequence). The V end lost 5 bases, the J end lost 4 bases, and 6 bases lay between the germline ends. This CDR3 contains 13 residues.

The gene calls are TRBV10-2 and TRBJ2-7; 9 bases fit TRBD1. Trimming removed 2 bases from V and 5 bases from J; junction bases left unmatched: 7. CDR1 and CDR2 (germline): WSHSY, SAAADI. The CDR3 contains 15 residues. The CDR3 here is CASSEINRGLDEQYF. In DNA form, the CDR3 reads TGCGCCAGCAGTGAGATTAACAGGGGGCTGGACGAGCAGTACTTC.

J is TRBJ2-7 and V is TRBV7-9, with a weak D call TRBD1 (5 bases). Germline-derived CDR1 and CDR2 are SEHNR and FQNEAQ (reference sequence). Trimming removed 5 bases from V and 0 bases from J, with 11 bases in between. The CDR3 has 14 residues. The CDR3 sequence: CASSIPGLSYEQYF. The CDR3 DNA sequence: TGTGCCAGCAGCATCCCAGGGCTCTCCTACGAGCAGTACTTC.

About this clone itself: This CDR3 is also generated by other DNA sequences in the sample. V usage is TRBV28 and J usage is TRBJ2-5; the D is unclear. The CDR3 is 12 amino acids. V was trimmed by 5 bases and J by 5 bases, leaving 9 bases between them. Germline V lookup: CDR1 MDHEN, CDR2 SYDVKM. CDR3 nucleotide sequence: TGTGCCAGCAGTCCCTTACGGGAGACCCAGTACTTC. Its translation is CASSPLRETQYF.

The CDR3 region has the DNA TGTGCCAGCAGCAACCTTCTACAGGGCGCGGTGAATGAAAAACTGTTTTTT. It specifies CASSNLLQGAVNEKLFF. V and J are TRBV28 and TRBJ1-4, with D perhaps TRBD1 (6 bases). V lost 6 bases to trimming and J lost 5 bases, with 22 bases between them. Looked up from germline, CDR1 is MDHEN and CDR2 is SYDVKM. This CDR3 has 17 residues.

The chain links TRBV19 to TRBJ2-1, with D unresolved. Germline V CDR1 and CDR2: LNHDA, SQIVND (reference sequence). This CDR3 contains 14 residues. V dropped 4 bases and J dropped 1 base, with 8 bases sitting between them. CDR3 DNA: TGTGCCAGTAGTAGAACAGAATCCTACAATGAGCAGTTCTTC. Translated, it gives CASSRTESYNEQFF.

Concerning this clone: At the DNA level, this CDR3 is encoded by other sequences in the same sample as well. This chain uses TRBV7-9 with TRBJ2-4; D is uncertain. V was trimmed by 5 bases and J by 0 bases, leaving 11 bases between them. Germline CDR1 SEHNR, CDR2 FQNEAQ (reference sequence). This CDR3 is built from 15 residues. The chain's CDR3 is CASSPPLLAKNIQYF. In nucleotides, the CDR3 is TGTGCCAGCAGCCCGCCATTGCTAGCCAAAAACATTCAGTACTTC. Together with reference TRBV7-9 and TRBJ2-4, the CDR3 gives the full variable domain: DTGVSQNPRHKITKRGQNVTFRCDPISEHNRLYWYRQTLGQGPEFLTYFQNEAQLEKSRLLSDRFSAERPKGSFSTLEIQRTEQGDSAMYLCASSPPLLAKNIQYFGAGTRLSVL.

V is TRBV5-6 and J is TRBJ2-6, with D hard to call. Germline values: CDR1 SGHDT, CDR2 YYEEEE. The V end lost 4 bases, the J end lost 0 bases, and 11 bases lay between the germline ends. The CDR3 runs to 16 residues. The CDR3 DNA reads as TGTGCCAGCAGCCCCGAACGGGTCTCTGGGGCCAACGTCCTGACTTTC. This sequence encodes CASSPERVSGANVLTF.

This chain joins TRBV7-9 and TRBJ2-1; TRBD2 agrees at 7 bases. Germline V gene lookup returns CDR1 SEHNR and CDR2 FQNEAQ (reference sequence). The CDR3 runs to 16 residues. The V segment lost 3 bases and the J segment 5 bases; nucleotides outside the gene matches: 10. In DNA form, the CDR3 reads TGTGCCAGCAGCTTGGTCGGGACGGGACTAAACAATGAGCAGTTCTTC. As protein: CASSLVGTGLNNEQFF.

V gene TRBV10-1 combines with J gene TRBJ2-2; 8 bases align to TRBD2. The CDR3 is 18 residues long. The junction had 10 bases not matched to a gene; V was cut back by 0 bases and J by 4 bases. Germline CDR1 is WNHNN and CDR2 is SYGVQD (reference sequence). The CDR3 DNA reads TGCGCCAGCAGTGAGTCCCGGAGAAGCGGGAGCTTCACCGGGGAGCTGTTTTTT. Translation gives CASSESRRSGSFTGELFF.

V and J are TRBV27 and TRBJ2-7, with D hard to call. The V end was cut by 7 bases, the J end by 3 bases, with 10 bases between. The CDR3 loop spans 12 amino acids. The germline CDR1 and CDR2 sequences are MNHEY and SMNVEV (reference sequence). CDR3 loop: CASIGELYEQYF. Written as DNA, the CDR3 is TGTGCCAGCATCGGCGAGCTCTACGAGCAGTACTTC.